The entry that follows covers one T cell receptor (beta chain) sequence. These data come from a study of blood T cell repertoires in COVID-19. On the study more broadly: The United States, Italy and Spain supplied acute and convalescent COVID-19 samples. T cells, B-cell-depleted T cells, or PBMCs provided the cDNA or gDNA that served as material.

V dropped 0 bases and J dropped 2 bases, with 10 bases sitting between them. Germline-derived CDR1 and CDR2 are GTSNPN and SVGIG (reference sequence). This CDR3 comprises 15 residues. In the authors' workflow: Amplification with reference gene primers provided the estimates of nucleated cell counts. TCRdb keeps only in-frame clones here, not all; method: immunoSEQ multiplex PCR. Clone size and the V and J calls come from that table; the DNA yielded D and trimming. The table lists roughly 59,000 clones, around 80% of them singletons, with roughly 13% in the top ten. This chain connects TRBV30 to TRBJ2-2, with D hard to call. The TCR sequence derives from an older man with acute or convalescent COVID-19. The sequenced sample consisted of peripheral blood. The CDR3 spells CAWSVSSQNTGELFF. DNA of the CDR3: TGTGCCTGGAGTGTCTCCTCACAAAACACCGGGGAGCTGTTTTTT.